The present entry profiles one TCR beta chain with its context. What it binds is not known. This record comes from a study of cytomegalovirus exposure and HLA in healthy donors. Overall study findings and caveats: The study designated 150 or so TCR beta chains cytomegalovirus-associated. Rarity marked most TCR sequences, yet some public TCRs occurred in many donors.

This CDR3 spans 15 amino acids. CDR1 MNHNS and CDR2 SASEGT come from the germline V gene. With V trimmed by 4 bases and J by 7 bases, 7 bases remained unmatched. The PCR used 60 Vbeta and 13 Jbeta primers. Measured with immunoSEQ multiplex PCR; TCRdb has only the in-frame clones, and not every one. This sample contains 85,000 to 110,000 clones. Input material: PBMCs. The J gene is TRBJ2-2, the V gene TRBV6-1, with 9 bases aligning to TRBD2. The sequence derives from a man aged 40-49 years in good health and CMV-seronegative. The CDR3 bases are TGTGCCAGCAGTGGGAGACTAGCGGTCCGCGGGGAGCTGTTTTTT. It yields the protein CASSGRLAVRGELFF.